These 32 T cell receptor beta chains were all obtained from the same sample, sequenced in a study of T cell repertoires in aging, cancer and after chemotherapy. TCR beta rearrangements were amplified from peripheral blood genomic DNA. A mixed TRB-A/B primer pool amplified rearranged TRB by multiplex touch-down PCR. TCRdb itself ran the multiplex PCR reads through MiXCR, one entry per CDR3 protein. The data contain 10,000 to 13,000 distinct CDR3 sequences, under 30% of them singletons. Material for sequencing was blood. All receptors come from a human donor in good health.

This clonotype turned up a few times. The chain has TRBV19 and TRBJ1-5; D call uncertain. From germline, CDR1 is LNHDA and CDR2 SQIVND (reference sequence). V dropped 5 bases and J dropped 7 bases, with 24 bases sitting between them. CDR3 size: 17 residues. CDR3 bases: TGTGCCAGTAGTGCACTCCCGATGGGAACAGAGGAACAGCCCCAGCATTTT. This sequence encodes CASSALPMGTEEQPQHF.

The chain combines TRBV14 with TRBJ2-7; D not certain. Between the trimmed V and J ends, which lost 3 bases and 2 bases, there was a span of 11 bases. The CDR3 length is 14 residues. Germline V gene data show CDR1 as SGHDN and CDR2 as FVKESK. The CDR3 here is CASSHPSSAYEQYF. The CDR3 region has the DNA TGTGCCAGCAGCCATCCTTCCAGCGCCTACGAGCAGTACTTC.

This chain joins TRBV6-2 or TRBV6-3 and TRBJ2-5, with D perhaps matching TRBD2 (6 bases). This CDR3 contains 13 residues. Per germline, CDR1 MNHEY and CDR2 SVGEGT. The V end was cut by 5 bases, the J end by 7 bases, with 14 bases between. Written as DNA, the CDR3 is TGTGCCAGCAGTAACCGGCTGGAGGGGACCCAGTACTTC. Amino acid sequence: CASSNRLEGTQYF.

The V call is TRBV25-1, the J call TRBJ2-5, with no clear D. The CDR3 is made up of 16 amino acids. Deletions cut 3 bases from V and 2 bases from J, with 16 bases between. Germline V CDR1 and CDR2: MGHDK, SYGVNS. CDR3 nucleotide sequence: TGTGCCAGCAGTGATGCCCTCCGCGGCCTACAAGAGACCCAGTACTTC. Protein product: CASSDALRGLQETQYF.

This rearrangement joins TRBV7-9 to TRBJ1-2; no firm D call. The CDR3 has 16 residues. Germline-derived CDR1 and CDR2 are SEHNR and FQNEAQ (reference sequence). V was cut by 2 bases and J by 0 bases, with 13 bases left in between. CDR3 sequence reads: CASSLSRVGSNYGYTF. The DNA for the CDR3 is TGTGCCAGCAGCTTAAGTCGGGTTGGTTCTAACTATGGCTACACCTTC.

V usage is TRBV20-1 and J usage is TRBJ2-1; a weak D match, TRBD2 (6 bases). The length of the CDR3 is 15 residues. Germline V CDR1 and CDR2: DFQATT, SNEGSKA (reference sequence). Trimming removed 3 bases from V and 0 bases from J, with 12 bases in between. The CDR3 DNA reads TGCAGTGCTAGCCCAAGACTAGACTCCTACAATGAGCAGTTCTTC. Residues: CSASPRLDSYNEQFF.

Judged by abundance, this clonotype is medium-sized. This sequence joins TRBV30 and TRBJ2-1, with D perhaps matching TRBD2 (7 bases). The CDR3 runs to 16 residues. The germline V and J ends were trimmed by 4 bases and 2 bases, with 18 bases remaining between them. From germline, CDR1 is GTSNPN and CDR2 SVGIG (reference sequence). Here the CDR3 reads CAWITWGGRAYNEQFF. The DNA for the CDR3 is TGTGCCTGGATCACCTGGGGGGGGCGCGCCTACAATGAGCAGTTCTTC.

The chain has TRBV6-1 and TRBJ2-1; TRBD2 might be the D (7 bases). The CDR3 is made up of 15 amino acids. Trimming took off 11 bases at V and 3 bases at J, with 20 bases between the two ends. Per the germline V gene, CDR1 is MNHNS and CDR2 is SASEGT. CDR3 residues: CAAGEGGGDYNEQFF. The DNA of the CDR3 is TGTGCCGCCGGGGAAGGGGGGGGCGACTACAATGAGCAGTTCTTC.

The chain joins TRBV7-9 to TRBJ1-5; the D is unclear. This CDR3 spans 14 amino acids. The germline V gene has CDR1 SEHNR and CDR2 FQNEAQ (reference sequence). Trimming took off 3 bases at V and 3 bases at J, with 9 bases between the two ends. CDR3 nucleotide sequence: TGTGCCAGCAGCTTTAACAGCCCCAATCAGCCCCAGCATTTT. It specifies CASSFNSPNQPQHF.

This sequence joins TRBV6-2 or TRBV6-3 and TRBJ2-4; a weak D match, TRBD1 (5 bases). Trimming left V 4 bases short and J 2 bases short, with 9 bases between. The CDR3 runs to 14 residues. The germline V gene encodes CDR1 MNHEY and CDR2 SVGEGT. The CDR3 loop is CASSFRVTKNIQYF. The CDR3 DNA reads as TGTGCCAGCAGTTTCAGGGTAACCAAAAACATTCAGTACTTC.

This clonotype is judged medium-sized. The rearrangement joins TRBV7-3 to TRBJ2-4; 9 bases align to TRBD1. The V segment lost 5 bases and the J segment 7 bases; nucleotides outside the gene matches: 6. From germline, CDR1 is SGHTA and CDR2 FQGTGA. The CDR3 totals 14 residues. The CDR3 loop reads CASSPTGGWNIQYF. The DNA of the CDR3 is TGTGCCAGCAGCCCGACAGGGGGATGGAACATTCAGTACTTC.

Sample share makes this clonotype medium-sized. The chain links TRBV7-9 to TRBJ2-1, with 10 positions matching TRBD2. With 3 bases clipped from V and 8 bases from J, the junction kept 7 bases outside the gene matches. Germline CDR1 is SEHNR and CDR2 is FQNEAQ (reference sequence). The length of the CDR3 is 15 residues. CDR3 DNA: TGTGCCAGCAGCTTCAGCGGGGGGGCCCTAGATGAGCAGTTCTTC. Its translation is CASSFSGGALDEQFF.

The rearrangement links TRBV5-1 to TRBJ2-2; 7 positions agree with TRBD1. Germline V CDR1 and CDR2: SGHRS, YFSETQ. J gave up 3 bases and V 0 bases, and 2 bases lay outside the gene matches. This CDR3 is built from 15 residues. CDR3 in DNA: TGCGCCAGCAGCTTGGACCAGGGGGACACCGGGGAGCTGTTTTTT. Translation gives CASSLDQGDTGELFF.

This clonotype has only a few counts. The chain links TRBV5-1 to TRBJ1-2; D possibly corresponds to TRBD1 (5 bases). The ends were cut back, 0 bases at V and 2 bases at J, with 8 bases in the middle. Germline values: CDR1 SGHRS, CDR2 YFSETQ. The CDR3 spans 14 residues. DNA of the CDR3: TGCGCCAGCAGCTTGGGTGGGACCAACTATGGCTACACCTTC. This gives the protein CASSLGGTNYGYTF.

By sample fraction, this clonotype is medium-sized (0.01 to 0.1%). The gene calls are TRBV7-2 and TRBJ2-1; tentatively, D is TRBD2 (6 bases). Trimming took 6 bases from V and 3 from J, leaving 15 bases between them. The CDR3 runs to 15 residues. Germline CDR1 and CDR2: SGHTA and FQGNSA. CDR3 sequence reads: CASRAGYGGYNEQFF. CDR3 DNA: TGTGCCAGCAGGGCTGGGTACGGGGGCTACAATGAGCAGTTCTTC.

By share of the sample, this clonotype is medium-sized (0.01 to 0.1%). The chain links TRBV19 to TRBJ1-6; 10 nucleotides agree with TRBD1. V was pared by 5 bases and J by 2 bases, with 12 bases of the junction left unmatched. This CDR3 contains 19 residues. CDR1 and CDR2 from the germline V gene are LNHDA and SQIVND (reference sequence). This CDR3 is CASSPLGTGEGAYNSPLHF. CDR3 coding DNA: TGTGCCAGTAGTCCTCTAGGGACAGGGGAAGGCGCCTATAATTCACCCCTCCACTTT.

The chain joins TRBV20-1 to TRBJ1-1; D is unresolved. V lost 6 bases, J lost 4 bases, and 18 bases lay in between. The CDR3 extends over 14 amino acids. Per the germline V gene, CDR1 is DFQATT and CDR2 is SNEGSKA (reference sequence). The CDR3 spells CSADMAGRSTEAFF. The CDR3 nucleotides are TGCAGTGCAGACATGGCGGGGAGGAGCACTGAAGCTTTCTTT.

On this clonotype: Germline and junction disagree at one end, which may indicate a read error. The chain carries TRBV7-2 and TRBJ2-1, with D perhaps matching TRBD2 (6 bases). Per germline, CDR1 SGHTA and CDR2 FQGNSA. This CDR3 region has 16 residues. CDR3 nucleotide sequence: TGTGCCAGCACCGTGGTCGGGGGAGGCTCCTACAATGGGCAGTTCTTC. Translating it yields CASTVVGGGSYNGQFF.

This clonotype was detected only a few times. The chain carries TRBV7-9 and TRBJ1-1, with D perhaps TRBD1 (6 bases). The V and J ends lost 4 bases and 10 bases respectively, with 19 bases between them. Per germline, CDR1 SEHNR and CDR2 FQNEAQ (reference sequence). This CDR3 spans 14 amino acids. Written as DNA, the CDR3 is TGTGCCAGCAGCTCACTCGCCTCGGACAGTCGAGCTTTCTTT. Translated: CASSSLASDSRAFF. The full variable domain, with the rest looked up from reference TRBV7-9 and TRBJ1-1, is DTGVSQNPRHKITKRGQNVTFRCDPISEHNRLYWYRQTLGQGPEFLTYFQNEAQLEKSRLLSDRFSAERPKGSFSTLEIQRTEQGDSAMYLCASSSLASDSRAFFGQGTRLTVV.

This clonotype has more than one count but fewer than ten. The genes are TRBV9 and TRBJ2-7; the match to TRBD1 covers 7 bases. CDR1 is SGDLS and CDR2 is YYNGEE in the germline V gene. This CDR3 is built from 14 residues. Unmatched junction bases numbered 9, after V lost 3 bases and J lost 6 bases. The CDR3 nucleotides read TGTGCCAGCAGCGCGCGACAGGGTTGGAGCGAGCAGTACTTC. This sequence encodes CASSARQGWSEQYF.

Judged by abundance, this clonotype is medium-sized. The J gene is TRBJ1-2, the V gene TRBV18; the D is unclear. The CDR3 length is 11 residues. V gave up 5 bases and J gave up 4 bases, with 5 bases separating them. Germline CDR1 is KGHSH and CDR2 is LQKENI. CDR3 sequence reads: CASSDGYGYTF. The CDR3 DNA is TGTGCCAGCTCAGACGGCTATGGCTACACCTTC. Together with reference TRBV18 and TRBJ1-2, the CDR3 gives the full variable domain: NAGVMQNPRHLVRRRGQEARLRCSPMKGHSHVYWYRQLPEEGLKFMVYLQKENIIDESGMPKERFSAEFPKEGPSILRIQQVVRGDSAAYFCASSDGYGYTFGSGTRLTVV.

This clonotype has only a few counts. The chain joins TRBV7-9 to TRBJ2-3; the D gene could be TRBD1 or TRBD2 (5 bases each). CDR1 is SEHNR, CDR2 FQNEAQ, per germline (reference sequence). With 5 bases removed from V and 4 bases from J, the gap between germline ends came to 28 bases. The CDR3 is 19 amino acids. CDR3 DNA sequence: TGTGCCAGCAGCAGTTATCACCCCTTTCAGGGTCCGAGGGCAGATACGCAGTATTTT. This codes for CASSSYHPFQGPRADTQYF.

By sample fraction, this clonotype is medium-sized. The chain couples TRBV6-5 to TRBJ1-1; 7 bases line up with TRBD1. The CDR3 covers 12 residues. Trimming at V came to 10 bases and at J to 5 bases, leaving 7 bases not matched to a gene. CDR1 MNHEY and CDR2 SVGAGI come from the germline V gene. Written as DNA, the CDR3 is TGTGCCACCACAGGGGTAGGGACTGAAGCTTTCTTT. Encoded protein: CATTGVGTEAFF.

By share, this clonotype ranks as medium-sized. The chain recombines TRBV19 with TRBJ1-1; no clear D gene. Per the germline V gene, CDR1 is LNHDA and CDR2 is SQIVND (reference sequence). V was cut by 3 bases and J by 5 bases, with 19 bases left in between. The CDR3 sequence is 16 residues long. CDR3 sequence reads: CASSMGPSARRTEAFF. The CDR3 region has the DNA TGTGCCAGTAGTATGGGTCCCTCGGCCCGTAGGACTGAAGCTTTCTTT.

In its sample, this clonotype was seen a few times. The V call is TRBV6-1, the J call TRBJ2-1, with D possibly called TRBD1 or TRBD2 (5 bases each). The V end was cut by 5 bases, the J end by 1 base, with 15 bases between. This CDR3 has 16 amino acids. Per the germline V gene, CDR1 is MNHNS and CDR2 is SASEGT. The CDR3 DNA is TGTGCCAGCAGTAGCCTTGGGGGTAGTTCCTACAATGAGCAGTTCTTC. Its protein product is CASSSLGGSSYNEQFF.

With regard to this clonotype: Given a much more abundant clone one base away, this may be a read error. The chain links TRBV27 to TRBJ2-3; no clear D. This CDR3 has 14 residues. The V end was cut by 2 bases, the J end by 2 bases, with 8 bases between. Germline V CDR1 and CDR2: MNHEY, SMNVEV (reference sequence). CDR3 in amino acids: CASSLGWTTDTQYF. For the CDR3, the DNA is TGTGCCAGCAGTTTAGGGTGGACCACAGATACGCAGTATTTT.

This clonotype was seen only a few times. The CDR3 here is CSATGQGFSYEQYF. Written as DNA, the CDR3 is TGCAGTGCTACAGGACAGGGTTTCTCCTACGAGCAGTACTTC. The chain links TRBV20-1 to TRBJ2-7, with 8 bases identical to TRBD1. The CDR3 totals 14 residues. CDR1 and CDR2 from the germline V gene are DFQATT and SNEGSKA (reference sequence). The J segment lost 0 bases and the V segment lost 4 bases, leaving 5 bases of the junction unmatched.

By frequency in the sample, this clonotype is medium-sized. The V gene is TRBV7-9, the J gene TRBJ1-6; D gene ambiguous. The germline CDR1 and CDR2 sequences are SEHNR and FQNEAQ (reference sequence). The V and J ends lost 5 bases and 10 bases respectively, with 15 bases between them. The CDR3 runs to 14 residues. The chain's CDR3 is CASSLASSESPLHF. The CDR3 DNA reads TGTGCCAGCAGCCTCGCCTCGAGTGAGTCACCCCTCCACTTT.

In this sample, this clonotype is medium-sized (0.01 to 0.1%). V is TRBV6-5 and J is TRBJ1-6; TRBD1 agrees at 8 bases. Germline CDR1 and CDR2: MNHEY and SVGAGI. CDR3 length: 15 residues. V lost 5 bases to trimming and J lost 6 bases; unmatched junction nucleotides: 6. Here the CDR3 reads CASSQGTGINSPLHF. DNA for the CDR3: TGTGCCAGCAGTCAAGGGACAGGAATTAATTCACCCCTCCACTTT.

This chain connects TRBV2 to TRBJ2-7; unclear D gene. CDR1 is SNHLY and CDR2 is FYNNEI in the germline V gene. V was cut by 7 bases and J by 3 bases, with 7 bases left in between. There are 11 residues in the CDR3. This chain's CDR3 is CASKGNYEQYF. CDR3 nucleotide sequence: TGTGCCAGCAAGGGCAACTACGAGCAGTACTTC.

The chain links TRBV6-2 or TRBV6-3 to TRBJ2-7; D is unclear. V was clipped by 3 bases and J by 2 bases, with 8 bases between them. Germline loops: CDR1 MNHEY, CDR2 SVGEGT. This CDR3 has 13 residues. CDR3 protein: CASSYLFTYEQYF. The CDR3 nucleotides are TGTGCCAGCAGTTATTTATTTACCTACGAGCAGTACTTC.

The CDR3 spells CSAPYGGGTQYF. In nucleotides, the CDR3 is TGCAGCGCTCCCTACGGCGGGGGGACCCAGTACTTC. V and J are TRBV29-1 and TRBJ2-5; 7 nucleotides align to TRBD2. Per the germline V gene, CDR1 is SQVTM and CDR2 is ANQGSEA. J lost 7 bases, V lost 7 bases, and 9 bases had no gene match. The CDR3 extends over 12 amino acids.